This T cell receptor beta chain was recorded in a study of PD-1 blockade in mismatch repair-deficient tumors. At the level of the study: Enrolled about 2013-2016, patients had progressing, pretreated mismatch repair-deficient cancers of more than ten types.

Clones were sequenced by immunoSEQ multiplex PCR, and TCRdb holds only the in-frame ones, with some missing. The sample carries about 63,000 clones, about 91% recorded once. Germline V gene sequence: CDR1 LNHDA, CDR2 SQIVND (reference sequence). Germline trimming cut 2 bases from V and 4 bases from J; bases unmatched to any gene: 6. This CDR3 spans 16 amino acids. Notes on the study in general: Tumor-resident clones, often absent from pretreatment blood, expanded after pembrolizumab and then contracted.

Every patient had mismatch repair deficiency by PCR or immunohistochemistry. A note on this clone: Its target is unknown.

The specimen was peripheral blood, collected 52 weeks after starting pembrolizumab. This clonotype originated in an adult with mismatch repair-deficient cancer. The chain combines TRBV19 with TRBJ2-5; TRBD1 matches at 11 bases. CDR3: CASSIRTGGWGETQYF. The CDR3 DNA is TGTGCCAGTAGTATACGGACAGGGGGCTGGGGAGAGACCCAGTACTTC.